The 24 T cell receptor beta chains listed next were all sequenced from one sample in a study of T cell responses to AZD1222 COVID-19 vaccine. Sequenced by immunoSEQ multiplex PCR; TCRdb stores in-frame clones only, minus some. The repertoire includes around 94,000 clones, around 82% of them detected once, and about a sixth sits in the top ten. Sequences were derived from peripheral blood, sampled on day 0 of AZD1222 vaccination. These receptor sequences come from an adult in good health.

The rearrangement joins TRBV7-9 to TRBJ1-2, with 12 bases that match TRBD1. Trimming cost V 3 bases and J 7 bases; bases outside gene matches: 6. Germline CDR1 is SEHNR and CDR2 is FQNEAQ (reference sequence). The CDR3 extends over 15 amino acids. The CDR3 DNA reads TGTGCCAGCAGCTTGGGGACAGGGGGCGCGGCTGGCTACACCTTC. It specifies CASSLGTGGAAGYTF. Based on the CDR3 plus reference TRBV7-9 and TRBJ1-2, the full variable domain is DTGVSQNPRHKITKRGQNVTFRCDPISEHNRLYWYRQTLGQGPEFLTYFQNEAQLEKSRLLSDRFSAERPKGSFSTLEIQRTEQGDSAMYLCASSLGTGGAAGYTFGSGTRLTVV.

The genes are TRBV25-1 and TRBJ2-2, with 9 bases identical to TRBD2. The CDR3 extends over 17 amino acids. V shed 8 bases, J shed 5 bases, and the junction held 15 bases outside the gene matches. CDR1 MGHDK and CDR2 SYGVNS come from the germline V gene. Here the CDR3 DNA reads TGTGCCAGCTCCCCAGCGGCGGGAGGGCCCCGGACCGGGGAGCTGTTTTTT. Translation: CASSPAAGGPRTGELFF.

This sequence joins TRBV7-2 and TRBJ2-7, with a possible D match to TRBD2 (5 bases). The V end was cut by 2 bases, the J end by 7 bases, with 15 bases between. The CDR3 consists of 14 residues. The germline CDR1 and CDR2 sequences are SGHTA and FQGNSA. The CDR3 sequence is CASSLSGRTREQYF. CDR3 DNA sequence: TGTGCCAGCAGCTTATCGGGGAGAACTCGGGAGCAGTACTTC. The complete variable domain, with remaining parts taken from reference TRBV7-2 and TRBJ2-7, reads GAGVSQSPSNKVTEKGKDVELRCDPISGHTALYWYRQSLGQGLEFLIYFQGNSAPDKSGLPSDRFSAERTGGSVSTLTIQRTQQEDSAVYLCASSLSGRTREQYFGPGTRLTVT.

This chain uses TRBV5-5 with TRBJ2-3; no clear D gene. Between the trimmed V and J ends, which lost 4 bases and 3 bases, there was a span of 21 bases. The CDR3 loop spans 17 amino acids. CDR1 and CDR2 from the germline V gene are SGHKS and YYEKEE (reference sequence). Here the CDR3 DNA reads TGTGCCAGCAGCCGCCGACCGGTGAGCATTACGACAGATACGCAGTATTTT. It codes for CASSRRPVSITTDTQYF.

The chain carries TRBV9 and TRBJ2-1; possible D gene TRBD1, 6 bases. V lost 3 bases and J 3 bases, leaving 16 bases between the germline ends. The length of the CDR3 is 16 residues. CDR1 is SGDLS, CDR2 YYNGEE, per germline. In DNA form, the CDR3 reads TGTGCCAGCAGCGCCGGGACACCGGATTTCTACAATGAGCAGTTCTTC. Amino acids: CASSAGTPDFYNEQFF.

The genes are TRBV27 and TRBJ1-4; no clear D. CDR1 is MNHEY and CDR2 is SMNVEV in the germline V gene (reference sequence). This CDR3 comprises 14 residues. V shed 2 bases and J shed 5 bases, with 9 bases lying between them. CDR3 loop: CASSLSSVNEKLFF. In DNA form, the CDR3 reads TGTGCCAGCAGTTTAAGTTCAGTGAATGAAAAACTGTTTTTT. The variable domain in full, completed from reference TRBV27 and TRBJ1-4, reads EAQVTQNPRYLITVTGKKLTVTCSQNMNHEYMSWYRQDPGLGLRQIYYSMNVEVTDKGDVPEGYKVSRKEKRNFPLILESPSPNQTSLYFCASSLSSVNEKLFFGSGTQLSVL.

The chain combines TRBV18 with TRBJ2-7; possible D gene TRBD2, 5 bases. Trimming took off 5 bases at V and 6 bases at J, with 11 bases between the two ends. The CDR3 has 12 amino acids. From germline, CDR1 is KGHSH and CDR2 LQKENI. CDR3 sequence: CASSTSRVEQYF. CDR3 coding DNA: TGTGCCAGCTCAACTTCGAGGGTCGAGCAGTACTTC.

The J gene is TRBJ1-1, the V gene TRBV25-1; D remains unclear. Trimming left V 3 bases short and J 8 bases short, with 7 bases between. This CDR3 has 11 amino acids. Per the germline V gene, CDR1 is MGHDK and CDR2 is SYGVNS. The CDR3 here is CASSDIGEAFF. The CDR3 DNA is TGTGCCAGCAGTGATATAGGAGAAGCTTTCTTT.

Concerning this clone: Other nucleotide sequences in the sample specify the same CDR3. The CDR3 DNA reads as TGTGCCAGTAGTATAGGGCCCCTGGAACACAATGAGCAGTTCTTC. It translates to CASSIGPLEHNEQFF. V is TRBV19 and J is TRBJ2-1; D not resolved. Per the germline V gene, CDR1 is LNHDA and CDR2 is SQIVND (reference sequence). V dropped 1 base and J dropped 5 bases, with 12 bases sitting between them. CDR3 length: 15 residues.

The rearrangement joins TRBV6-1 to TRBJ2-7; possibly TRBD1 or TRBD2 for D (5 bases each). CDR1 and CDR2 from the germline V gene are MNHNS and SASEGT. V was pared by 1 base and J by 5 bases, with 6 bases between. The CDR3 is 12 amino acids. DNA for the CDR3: TGTGCCAGCAGTGAAGGGGGGAACGAGCAGTACGTC. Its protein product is CASSEGGNEQYV.

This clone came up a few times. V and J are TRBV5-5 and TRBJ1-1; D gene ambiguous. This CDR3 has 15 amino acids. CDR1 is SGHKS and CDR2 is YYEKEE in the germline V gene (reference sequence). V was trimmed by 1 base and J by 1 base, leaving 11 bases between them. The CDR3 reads CASSLPFSTNTEAFF. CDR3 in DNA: TGTGCCAGCAGCTTGCCCTTCTCGACGAACACTGAAGCTTTCTTT.

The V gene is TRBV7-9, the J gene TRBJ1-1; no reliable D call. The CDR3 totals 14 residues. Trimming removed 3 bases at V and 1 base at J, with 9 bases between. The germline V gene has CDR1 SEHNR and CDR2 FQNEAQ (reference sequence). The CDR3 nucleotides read TGTGCCAGCAGCTTCTTACGGGCGAACACTGAAGCTTTCTTT. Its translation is CASSFLRANTEAFF. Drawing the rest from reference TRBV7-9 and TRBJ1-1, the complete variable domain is DTGVSQNPRHKITKRGQNVTFRCDPISEHNRLYWYRQTLGQGPEFLTYFQNEAQLEKSRLLSDRFSAERPKGSFSTLEIQRTEQGDSAMYLCASSFLRANTEAFFGQGTRLTVV.

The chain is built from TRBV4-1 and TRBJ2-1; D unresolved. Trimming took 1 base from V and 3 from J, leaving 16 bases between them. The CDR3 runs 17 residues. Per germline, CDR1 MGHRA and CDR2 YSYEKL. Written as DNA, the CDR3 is TGCGCCAGCAGCCAAGGGGTCTTGGCGGAAATCTACAATGAGCAGTTCTTC. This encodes CASSQGVLAEIYNEQFF.

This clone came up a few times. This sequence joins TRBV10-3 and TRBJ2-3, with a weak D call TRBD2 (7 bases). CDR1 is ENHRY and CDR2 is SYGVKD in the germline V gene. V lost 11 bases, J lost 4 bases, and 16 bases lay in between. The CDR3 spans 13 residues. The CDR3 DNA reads TGTGCCTCCAAGGGGGGGGTTGCAGATACGCAGTATTTT. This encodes CASKGGVADTQYF.

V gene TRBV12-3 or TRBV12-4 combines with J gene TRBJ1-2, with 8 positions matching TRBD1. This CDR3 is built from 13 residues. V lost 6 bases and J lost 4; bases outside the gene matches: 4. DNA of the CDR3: TGTGCCAGCAGGACGGACAGGGTCTATGGCTACACCTTC. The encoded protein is CASRTDRVYGYTF.

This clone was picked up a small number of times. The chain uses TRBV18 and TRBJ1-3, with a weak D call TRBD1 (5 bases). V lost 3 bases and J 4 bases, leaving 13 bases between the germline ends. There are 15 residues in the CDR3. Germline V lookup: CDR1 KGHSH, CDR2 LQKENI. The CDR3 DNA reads TGTGCCAGCTCACCTCAGGGTCCCGGCGGAAACACCATATATTTT. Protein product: CASSPQGPGGNTIYF.

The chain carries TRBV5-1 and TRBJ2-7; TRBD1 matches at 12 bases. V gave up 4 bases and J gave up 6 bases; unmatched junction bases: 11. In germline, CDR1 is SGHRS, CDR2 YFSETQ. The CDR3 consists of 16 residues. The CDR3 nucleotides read TGCGCCAGCAGCAGGATTCCCGGGACAGGGGGCTCCGAGCAGTACTTC. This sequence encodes CASSRIPGTGGSEQYF.

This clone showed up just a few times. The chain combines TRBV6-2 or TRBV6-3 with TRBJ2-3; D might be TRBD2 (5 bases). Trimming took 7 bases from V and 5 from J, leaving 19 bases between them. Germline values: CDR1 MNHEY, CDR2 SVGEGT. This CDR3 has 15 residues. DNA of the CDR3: TGTGCCAGCACCCCTCGGACTTACGGGGAAGATACGCAGTATTTT. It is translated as CASTPRTYGEDTQYF.

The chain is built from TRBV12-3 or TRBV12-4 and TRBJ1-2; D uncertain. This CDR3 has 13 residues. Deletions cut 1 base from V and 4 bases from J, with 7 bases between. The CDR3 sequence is CASSLGQFYGYTF. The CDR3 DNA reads TGTGCCAGCAGTTTAGGCCAGTTCTATGGCTACACCTTC.

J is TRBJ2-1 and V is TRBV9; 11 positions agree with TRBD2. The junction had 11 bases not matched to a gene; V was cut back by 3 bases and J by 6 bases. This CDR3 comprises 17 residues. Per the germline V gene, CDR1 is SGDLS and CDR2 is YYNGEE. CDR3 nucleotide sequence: TGTGCCAGCAGCGACTCTCCACTAGCGGGGGAAACCAATGAGCAGTTCTTC. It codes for CASSDSPLAGETNEQFF. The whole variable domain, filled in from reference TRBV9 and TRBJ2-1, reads DSGVTQTPKHLITATGQRVTLRCSPRSGDLSVYWYQQSLDQGLQFLIQYYNGEERAKGNILERFSAQQFPDLHSELNLSSLELGDSALYFCASSDSPLAGETNEQFFGPGTRLTVL.

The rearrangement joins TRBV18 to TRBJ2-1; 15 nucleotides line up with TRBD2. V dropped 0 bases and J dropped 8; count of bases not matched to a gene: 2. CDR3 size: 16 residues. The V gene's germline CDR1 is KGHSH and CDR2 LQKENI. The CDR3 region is CASSPPGLAGGHEQFF. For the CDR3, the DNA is TGTGCCAGCTCACCACCGGGACTAGCGGGAGGACATGAGCAGTTCTTC.

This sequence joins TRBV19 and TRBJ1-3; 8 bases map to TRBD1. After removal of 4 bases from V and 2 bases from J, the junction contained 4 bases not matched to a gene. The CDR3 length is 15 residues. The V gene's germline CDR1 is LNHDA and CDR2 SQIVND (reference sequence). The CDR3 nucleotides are TGTGCCAGTAGTAGGGGGACAGGCGCTGGAAACACCATATATTTT. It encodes CASSRGTGAGNTIYF.

The CDR3 here is CASSVGQGKNSPLHF. The CDR3 DNA reads as TGTGCCAGCAGCGTAGGACAGGGCAAAAATTCACCCCTCCACTTT. V usage is TRBV5-5 and J usage is TRBJ1-6; 8 bases align to TRBD1. The CDR3 contains 15 residues. CDR1 and CDR2 (germline): SGHKS, YYEKEE (reference sequence). After removal of 4 bases from V and 7 bases from J, the junction contained 7 bases not matched to a gene. Using reference TRBV5-5 and TRBJ1-6 for the parts outside the CDR3, the full variable domain is DAGVTQSPTHLIKTRGQQVTLRCSPISGHKSVSWYQQVLGQGPQFIFQYYEKEERGRGNFPDRFSARQFPNYSSELNVNALLLGDSALYLCASSVGQGKNSPLHFGNGTRLTVT.

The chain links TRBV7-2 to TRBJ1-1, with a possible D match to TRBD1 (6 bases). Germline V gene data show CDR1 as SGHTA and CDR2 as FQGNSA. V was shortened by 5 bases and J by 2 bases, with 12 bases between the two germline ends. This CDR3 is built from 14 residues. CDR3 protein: CASSPYGGNTEAFF. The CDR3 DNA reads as TGTGCCAGCAGCCCCTATGGGGGCAACACTGAAGCTTTCTTT.